The entry below describes one T cell receptor (beta chain). This record belongs to a study of shared clonotypes between healthy human individuals. The CDR3 sequence is 14 residues long. V trimming: 2 bases; J trimming: 8 bases; junction bases outside the gene matches: 7. Looked up from germline, CDR1 is MGHDK and CDR2 is SYGVNS. The authors distributed each subset's genomic DNA evenly over several immunoSEQ plates. The data were produced by immunoSEQ multiplex PCR, yet TCRdb's version contains in-frame clones alone and is incomplete. Of some 790,000 clones listed, roughly two thirds were seen once; the top ten hold approximately 2%.

This rearrangement joins TRBV25-1 to TRBJ1-2; 8 nucleotides match TRBD1. The TCR was taken from a young woman in good health. Specimen: memory CD4+ T cells sorted from blood. The subset here: CD45RA-negative fraction. The CDR3 DNA follows: TGTGCCAGCAGTGAACTGACAGGGGAGGACGGCTACACCTTC. This gives the protein CASSELTGEDGYTF.